This TCR beta chain stems from a study of cytomegalovirus exposure and HLA in healthy donors. General study findings and limits: Most subjects' HLA-A and HLA-B alleles were reportedly predicted from TCR beta sequences.

The PCR had 60 Vbeta and 13 Jbeta primers. TCRdb keeps only in-frame clones here, not all; method: immunoSEQ multiplex PCR. The sample has about 140,000 clones, 60% to 80% seen once; the top ten hold about 3.5%. On this clone: Its antigen is undetermined.

Donors were nominally healthy when sampled, though unrecorded immune exposures were likely. The CDR3 covers 15 residues. V dropped 3 bases and J dropped 9; count of bases not matched to a gene: 8. CDR1 and CDR2 from the germline V gene are SNHLY and FYNNEI. The TCR was taken from a man aged 35-49 years in good health and CMV-seronegative. The sample taken for sequencing was PBMCs. The chain combines TRBV2 with TRBJ1-6, with TRBD1 identical over 7 bases. The CDR3 DNA is TGTGCCAGCAGTGATAGAGGACAGGAGGTTTCACCCCTCCACTTT. As protein: CASSDRGQEVSPLHF.